This TCR beta chain was sequenced during a study of beta chain features in type 1 diabetes (dated by TCRdb to about 2018). Turning to the overall study: Patients and healthy donors did not differ in mean age, gender distribution, total cell number or subset yield. Naive and central memory subsets were obtained from all 28 donors, but regulatory and stem cell-like memory subsets were isolated from only 8 patients and about 8 healthy donors. A total of roughly 99,000,000 sorted cells were examined across all samples, and the number of cells per subset was strongly correlated with RNA yield. In the study, recently diagnosed type 1 diabetes patients and matched healthy donors were compared on the TCRB repertoires of their sorted circulating CD4+ T cell subsets.

All of the isolated RNA was reverse transcribed with the High Capacity cDNA Reverse Transcription Kit, so expressed TCRB transcripts were sequenced. Naive, central memory and regulatory T cell samples underwent deep immunoSEQ sequencing, averaging about 3.57 million total reads per sample. Sorted cells were lysed in RLT buffer, and RNA was extracted using DNase-treated RNeasy Micro or Mini kits according to cell number. To prevent cross-contamination, every cell subset was processed on its own, while patient and healthy donor samples were processed together. The immunoSEQ multiplex PCR was used to amplify TCRB sequences from cDNA, generating 87-bp fragments that spanned the CDR3 region. Sequencing of the amplicons was done on the Illumina HiSeq platform. The paper's processing steps were these. PCR bias was corrected computationally using synthetic template baselines, and reads within Hamming distance 2 were collapsed, with unmergeable singletons discarded. By aligning reads against IMGT, V, D and J genes, CDR3 length, and insertions or deletions at six rearrangement sites were assigned. Within each subset, clonotype counts were normalized to sorted cell number, and only after that were true diversity and Gini coefficients computed with the tcR R package. The overlap coefficient, calculated on TCRB nucleotide sequences, was used to measure repertoire sharing. Out-of-frame TCRB sequences from naive cells were analyzed to stand in for the pre-selection repertoire. What TCRdb holds here is the immuneACCESS table cut down to in-frame rearrangements. Part of the clones is not present; checked against another copy, under half of the missing clones reflect an unresolved V gene, and the others are unexplained. V, J and clone size are those of that table, while D and trimming were read from the DNA. The sample profile shows hundreds of thousands of clones; over 11% of them were found once. The biggest ten clones account for around 0.039% of the sample.

The CDR3 contains 17 residues, cysteine and phenylalanine counted. Only CDR3 DNA remains: 51 bases, in frame from the first base. The germline V end is reduced by 0 bases and the J end by 1 base; junction bases left unmatched: 6. The germline V gene gives CDR1 as SGHDT and CDR2 as YYEEEE. For this clone: It lacks a known antigen. Base qualities are not provided; no much larger clone lies one nucleotide away.

General study outcomes and caveats: Fewer insertions and more nucleotide deletions at VDJ recombination sites were observed in patients with type 1 diabetes, implying thymic rearrangement abnormalities. Shorter templates might be favored by PCR, yet because patient and control samples were amplified and corrected together, any such skew would affect both groups equally. Naive, central memory and regulatory TCRB repertoires appeared to be more alike among patients than among healthy donors. A moderate but significant shortening of TCRB CDR3 length was observed in type 1 diabetes patients in all four CD4+ subsets. Sequencing cDNA rather than genomic DNA could over-represent highly expressing activated cells, although activation and CD3 levels did not differ between groups. HLA sub-analyses involved small numbers of individuals, so any influence of HLA type on TCRB rearrangement remained unresolved.

Each donor gave one peripheral blood draw, about 100 mL on average, collected into heparinised tubes. A BD FACSAria II was used to sort naive, central memory, regulatory and stem cell-like memory CD4+ T cells with a panel that included CD45RO, CCR7, CD25, CD127, CD95 and CD27. Every sorted population had a purity above 95%. PBMCs were isolated immediately by Lymphoprep density gradient centrifugation and stained directly without culture. To minimize batch effects, samples were stained and sorted in pairs, one healthy donor with one patient per experiment. The V gene is TRBV5-6 and the J gene is TRBJ2-2; the junction holds 7 bases that match TRBD1. The sample consisted of naive CD4+ T cells from blood. Explained via the paper, the cell subset or site label denotes: true naive CD4+ T cells. This sequence was found in a man aged 30 to 45 in good health. This receptor has the CDR3 CASSLGTGALNTGELFF. The nucleotides read TGTGCCAGCAGCTTGGGTACAGGGGCCTTGAACACCGGGGAGCTGTTTTTT.